This T cell receptor beta chain stems from a study of blood T cell repertoires in COVID-19. Study information: Samples taken during acute and convalescent COVID-19 were collected in the United States, Italy and Spain. The cDNA or gDNA used as material had been derived from T cells, B-cell-depleted T cells, or PBMCs.

How the authors handled the data: By means of reference gene primer amplification, nucleated cell counts were estimated. Only in-frame clones appear in the TCRdb table, and some are missing; sequencing was by immunoSEQ multiplex PCR. The DNA was the basis for D and trimming; V, J and clone size are from that table. Counted here are roughly 150,000 clones, more than 70% occurring once; the ten biggest clones make up 2% to 2.5%. CDR1 is SQVTM and CDR2 is ANQGSEA in the germline V gene. The V gene end was trimmed by 7 bases and the J gene end by 8 bases; junction bases not matched to a gene: 14. The CDR3 consists of 14 residues.

The sequenced material came from peripheral blood. This chain joins TRBV29-1 and TRBJ1-2; 9 positions match TRBD1. This TCR came from a man aged 50-60 years who had recovered from COVID-19. The CDR3 bases are TGCAGCGAGGCCCGGCTAGGGACAGGGAGCGGCTACACCTTC. Translating gives CSEARLGTGSGYTF.